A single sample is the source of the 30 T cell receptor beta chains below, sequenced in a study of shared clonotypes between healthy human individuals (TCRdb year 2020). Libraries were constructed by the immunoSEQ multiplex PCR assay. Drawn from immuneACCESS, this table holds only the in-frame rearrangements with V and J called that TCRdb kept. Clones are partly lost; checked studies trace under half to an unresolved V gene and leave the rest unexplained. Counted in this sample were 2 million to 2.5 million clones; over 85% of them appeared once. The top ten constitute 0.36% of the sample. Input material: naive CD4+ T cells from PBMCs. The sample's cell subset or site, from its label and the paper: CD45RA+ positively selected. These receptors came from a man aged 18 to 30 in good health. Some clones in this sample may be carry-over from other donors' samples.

The CDR3 DNA follows: TGTGCCAGCAGTTTAAGGAGGGCAACGAGGGGCACTGAAGCTTTCTTT. Translated, it gives CASSLRRATRGTEAFF. The genes are TRBV27 and TRBJ1-1; D is possibly TRBD1 (5 bases). The germline V gene encodes CDR1 MNHEY and CDR2 SMNVEV (reference sequence). V lost 2 bases and J 4 bases, leaving 17 bases between the germline ends. The CDR3 is 16 amino acids.

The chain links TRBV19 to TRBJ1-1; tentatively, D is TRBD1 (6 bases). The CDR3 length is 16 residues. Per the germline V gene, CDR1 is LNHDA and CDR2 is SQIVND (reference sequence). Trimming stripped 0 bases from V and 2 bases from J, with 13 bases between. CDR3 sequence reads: CASSIDQGRGNTEAFF. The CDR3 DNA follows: TGTGCCAGTAGTATAGATCAGGGGCGCGGTAACACTGAAGCTTTCTTT.

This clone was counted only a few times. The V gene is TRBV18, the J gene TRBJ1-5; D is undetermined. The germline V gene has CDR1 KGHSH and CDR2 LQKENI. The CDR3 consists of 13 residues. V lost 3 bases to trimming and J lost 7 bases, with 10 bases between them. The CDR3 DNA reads TGTGCCAGCTCACCGGCGTTTGGACAGCCCCAGCATTTT. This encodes CASSPAFGQPQHF.

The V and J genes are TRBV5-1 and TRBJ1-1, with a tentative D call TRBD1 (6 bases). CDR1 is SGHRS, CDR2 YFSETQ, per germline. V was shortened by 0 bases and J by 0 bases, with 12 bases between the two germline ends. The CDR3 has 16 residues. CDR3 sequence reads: CASSLARGGLNTEAFF. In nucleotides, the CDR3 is TGCGCCAGCAGCTTGGCCCGGGGGGGCCTGAACACTGAAGCTTTCTTT.

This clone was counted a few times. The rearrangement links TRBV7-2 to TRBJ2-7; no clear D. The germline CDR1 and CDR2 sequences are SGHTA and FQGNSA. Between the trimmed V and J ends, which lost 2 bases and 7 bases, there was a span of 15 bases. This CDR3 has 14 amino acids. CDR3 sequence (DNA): TGTGCCAGCAGCTTACTCGGCCCCTCTGGGGAGCAGTACTTC. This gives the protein CASSLLGPSGEQYF.

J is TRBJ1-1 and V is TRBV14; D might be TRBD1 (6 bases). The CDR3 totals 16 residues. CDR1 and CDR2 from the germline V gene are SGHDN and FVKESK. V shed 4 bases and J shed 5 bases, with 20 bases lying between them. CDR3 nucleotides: TGTGCCAGCAGCCGGACTTATGGGGGGCGGCGGACTGAAGCTTTCTTT. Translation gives CASSRTYGGRRTEAFF.

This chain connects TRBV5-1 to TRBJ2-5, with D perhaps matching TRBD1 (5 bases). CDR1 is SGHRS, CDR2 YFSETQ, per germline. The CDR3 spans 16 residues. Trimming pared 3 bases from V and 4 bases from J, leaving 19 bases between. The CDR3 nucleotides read TGCGCCAGCAGCTCCAGCAGGCAGGGAATCATAGAGACCCAGTACTTC. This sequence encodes CASSSSRQGIIETQYF.

CDR3 loop: CASSFWPENNYGYTF. The CDR3 region has the DNA TGTGCCAGCAGTTTTTGGCCAGAGAATAACTATGGCTACACCTTC. The rearrangement joins TRBV27 to TRBJ1-2, with D hard to call. Germline values: CDR1 MNHEY, CDR2 SMNVEV (reference sequence). Trimming removed 3 bases from V and 1 base from J, with 12 bases in between. The CDR3 is made up of 15 amino acids.

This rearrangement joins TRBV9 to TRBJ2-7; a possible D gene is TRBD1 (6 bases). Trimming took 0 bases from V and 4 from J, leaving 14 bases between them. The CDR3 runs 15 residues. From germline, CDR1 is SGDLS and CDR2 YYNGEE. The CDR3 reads CASSVGDTRGYEQYF. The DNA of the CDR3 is TGTGCCAGCAGCGTAGGGGACACTCGAGGATACGAGCAGTACTTC.

The CDR3 nucleotides read TGTGCCAGCAGCGCTGGACTAGCGGGAGGCACCGGGGAGCTGTTTTTT. This gives the protein CASSAGLAGGTGELFF. The chain uses TRBV9 and TRBJ2-2; 14 bases match TRBD2. The J segment lost 4 bases and the V segment lost 3 bases, leaving 2 bases of the junction unmatched. The CDR3 covers 16 residues. Looked up from germline, CDR1 is SGDLS and CDR2 is YYNGEE.

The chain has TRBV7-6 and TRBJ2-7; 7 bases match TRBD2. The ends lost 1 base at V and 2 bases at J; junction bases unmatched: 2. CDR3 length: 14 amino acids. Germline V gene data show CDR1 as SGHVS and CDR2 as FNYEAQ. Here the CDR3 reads CASSLDGGTYEQYF. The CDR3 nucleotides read TGTGCCAGCAGCTTAGACGGGGGGACCTACGAGCAGTACTTC.

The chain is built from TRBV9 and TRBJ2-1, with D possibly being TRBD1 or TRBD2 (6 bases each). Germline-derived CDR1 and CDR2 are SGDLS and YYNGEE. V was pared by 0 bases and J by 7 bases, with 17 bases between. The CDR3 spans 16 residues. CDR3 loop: CASSVGGGGPPNEQFF. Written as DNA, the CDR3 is TGTGCCAGCAGCGTAGGAGGGGGAGGACCACCGAATGAGCAGTTCTTC. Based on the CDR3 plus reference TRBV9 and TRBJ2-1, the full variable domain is DSGVTQTPKHLITATGQRVTLRCSPRSGDLSVYWYQQSLDQGLQFLIQYYNGEERAKGNILERFSAQQFPDLHSELNLSSLELGDSALYFCASSVGGGGPPNEQFFGPGTRLTVL.

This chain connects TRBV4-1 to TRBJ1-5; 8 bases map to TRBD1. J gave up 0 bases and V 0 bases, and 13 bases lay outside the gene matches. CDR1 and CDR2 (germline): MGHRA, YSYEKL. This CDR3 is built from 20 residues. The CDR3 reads CASSQEGRDRPDYSNQPQHF. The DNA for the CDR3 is TGCGCCAGCAGCCAAGAAGGGCGGGACAGGCCCGATTATAGCAATCAGCCCCAGCATTTT.

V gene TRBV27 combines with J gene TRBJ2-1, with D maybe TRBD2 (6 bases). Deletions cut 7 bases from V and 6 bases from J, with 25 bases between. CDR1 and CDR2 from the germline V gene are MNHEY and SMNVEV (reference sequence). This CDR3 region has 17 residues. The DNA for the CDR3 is TGTGCCAGCAACAAGTTTGGGATTGAGTCGACTAGCAATGAGCAGTTCTTC. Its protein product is CASNKFGIESTSNEQFF.

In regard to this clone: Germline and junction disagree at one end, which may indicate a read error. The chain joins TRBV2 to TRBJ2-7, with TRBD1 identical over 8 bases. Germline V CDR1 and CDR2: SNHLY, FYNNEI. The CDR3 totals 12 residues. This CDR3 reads CANSGTGYEQYF. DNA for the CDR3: TGTGCCAACAGTGGGACAGGTTACGAGCAGTACTTC.

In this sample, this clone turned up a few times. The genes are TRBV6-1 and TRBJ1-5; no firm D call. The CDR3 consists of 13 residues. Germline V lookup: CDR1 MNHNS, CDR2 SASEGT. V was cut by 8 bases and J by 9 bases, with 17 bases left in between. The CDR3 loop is CASRMGQVLPQHF. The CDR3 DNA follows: TGTGCCAGCCGGATGGGCCAAGTTCTGCCCCAGCATTTT.

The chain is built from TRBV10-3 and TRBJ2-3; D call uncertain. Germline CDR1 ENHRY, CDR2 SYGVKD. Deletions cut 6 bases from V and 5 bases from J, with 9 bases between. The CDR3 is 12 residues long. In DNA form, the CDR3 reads TGTGCCATCAGCCTTTCCCGAGATACGCAGTATTTT. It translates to CAISLSRDTQYF.

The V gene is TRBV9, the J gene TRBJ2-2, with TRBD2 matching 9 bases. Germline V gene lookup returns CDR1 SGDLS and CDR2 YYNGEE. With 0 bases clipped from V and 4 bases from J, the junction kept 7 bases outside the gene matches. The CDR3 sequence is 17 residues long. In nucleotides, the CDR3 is TGTGCCAGCAGCGTAGAGGTTAGCGGGAGAGGCACCGGGGAGCTGTTTTTT. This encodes CASSVEVSGRGTGELFF.

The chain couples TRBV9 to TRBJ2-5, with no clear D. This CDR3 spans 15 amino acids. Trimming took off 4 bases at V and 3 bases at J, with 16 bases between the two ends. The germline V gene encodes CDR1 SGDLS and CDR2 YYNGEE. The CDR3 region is CASSQHSSGKETQYF. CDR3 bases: TGTGCCAGCAGCCAACATAGCAGTGGGAAAGAGACCCAGTACTTC.

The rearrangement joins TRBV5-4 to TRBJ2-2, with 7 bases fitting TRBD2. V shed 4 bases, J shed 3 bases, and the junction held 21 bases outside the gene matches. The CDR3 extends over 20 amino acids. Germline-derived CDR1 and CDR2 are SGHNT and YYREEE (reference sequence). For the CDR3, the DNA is TGTGCCAGCAGCCTGGGATCTCCTCTTGGTCGAAGCGGGGACACCGGGGAGCTGTTTTTT. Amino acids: CASSLGSPLGRSGDTGELFF.

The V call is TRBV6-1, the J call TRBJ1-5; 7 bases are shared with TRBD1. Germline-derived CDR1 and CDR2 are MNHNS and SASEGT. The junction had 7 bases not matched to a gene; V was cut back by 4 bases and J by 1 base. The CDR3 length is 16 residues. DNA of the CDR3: TGTGCCAGCAGTGGACAGGGTGGGGTCAGCAATCAGCCCCAGCATTTT. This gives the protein CASSGQGGVSNQPQHF.

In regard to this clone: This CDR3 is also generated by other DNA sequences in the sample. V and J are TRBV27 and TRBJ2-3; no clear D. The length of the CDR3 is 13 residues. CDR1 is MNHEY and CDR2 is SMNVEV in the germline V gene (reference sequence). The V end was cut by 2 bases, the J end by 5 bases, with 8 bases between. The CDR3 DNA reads TGTGCCAGCAGTTTAGGATCGGGAGATACGCAGTATTTT. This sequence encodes CASSLGSGDTQYF.

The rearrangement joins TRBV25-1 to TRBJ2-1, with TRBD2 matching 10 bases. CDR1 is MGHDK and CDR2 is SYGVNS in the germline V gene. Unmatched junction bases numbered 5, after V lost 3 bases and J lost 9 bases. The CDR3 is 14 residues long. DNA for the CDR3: TGTGCCAGCAGTGAGCTAGCGGGAGACATTGAGCAGTTCTTC. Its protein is CASSELAGDIEQFF.

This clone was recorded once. In DNA, the CDR3 is TGTGCCAGCAGGGACGACGGAACCTCTGGAAACACCATATATTTT. This sequence encodes CASRDDGTSGNTIYF. The chain combines TRBV6-6 with TRBJ1-3; D gene uncertain. The CDR3 length is 15 residues. CDR1 is MNHNY, CDR2 SVGAGI, per germline (reference sequence). Trimming shortened V by 6 bases and J by 0 bases, and 12 bases separated the two germline ends.

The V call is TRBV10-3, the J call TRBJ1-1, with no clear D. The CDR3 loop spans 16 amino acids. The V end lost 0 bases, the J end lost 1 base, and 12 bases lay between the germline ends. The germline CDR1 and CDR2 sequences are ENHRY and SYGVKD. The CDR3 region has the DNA TGTGCCATCAGTGAGTCATGGATCCCGCCGAACACTGAAGCTTTCTTT. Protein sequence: CAISESWIPPNTEAFF.

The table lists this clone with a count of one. The CDR3 here is CASSLRTSSYTGELFF. In DNA form, the CDR3 reads TGTGCCAGCAGCTTGCGGACTAGTAGTTACACCGGGGAGCTGTTTTTT. The chain joins TRBV5-8 to TRBJ2-2, with 7 positions matching TRBD2. There are 16 residues in the CDR3. The junction had 6 bases not matched to a gene; V was cut back by 1 base and J by 3 bases. The germline CDR1 and CDR2 sequences are SGHTS and YDEGEE.

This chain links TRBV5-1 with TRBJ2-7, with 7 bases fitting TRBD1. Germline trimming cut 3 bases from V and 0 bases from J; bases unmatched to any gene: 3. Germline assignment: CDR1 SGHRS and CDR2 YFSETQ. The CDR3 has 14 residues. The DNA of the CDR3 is TGCGCCAGCAGCTCGGCAGGGGGCTCCTACGAGCAGTACTTC. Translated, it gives CASSSAGGSYEQYF.

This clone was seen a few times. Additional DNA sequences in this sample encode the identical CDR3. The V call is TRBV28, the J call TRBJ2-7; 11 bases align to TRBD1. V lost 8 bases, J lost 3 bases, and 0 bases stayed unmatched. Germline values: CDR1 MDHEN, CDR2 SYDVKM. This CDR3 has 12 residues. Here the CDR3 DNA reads TGTGCCAGCGGGACAGGGGGCTACGAGCAGTACTTC. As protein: CASGTGGYEQYF.

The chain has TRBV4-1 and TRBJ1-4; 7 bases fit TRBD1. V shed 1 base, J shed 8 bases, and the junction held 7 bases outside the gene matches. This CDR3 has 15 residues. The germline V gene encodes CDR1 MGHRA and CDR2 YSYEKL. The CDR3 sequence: CASSQVPGTAEKLFF. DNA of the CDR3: TGCGCCAGCAGCCAAGTGCCCGGGACAGCCGAAAAACTGTTTTTT.

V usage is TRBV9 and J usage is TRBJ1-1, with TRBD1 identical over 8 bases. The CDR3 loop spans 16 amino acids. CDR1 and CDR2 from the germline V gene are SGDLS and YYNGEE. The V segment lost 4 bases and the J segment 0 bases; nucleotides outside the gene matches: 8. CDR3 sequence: CASSPGRGLMNTEAFF. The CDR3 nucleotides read TGTGCCAGCAGCCCCGGCAGGGGGCTTATGAACACTGAAGCTTTCTTT.